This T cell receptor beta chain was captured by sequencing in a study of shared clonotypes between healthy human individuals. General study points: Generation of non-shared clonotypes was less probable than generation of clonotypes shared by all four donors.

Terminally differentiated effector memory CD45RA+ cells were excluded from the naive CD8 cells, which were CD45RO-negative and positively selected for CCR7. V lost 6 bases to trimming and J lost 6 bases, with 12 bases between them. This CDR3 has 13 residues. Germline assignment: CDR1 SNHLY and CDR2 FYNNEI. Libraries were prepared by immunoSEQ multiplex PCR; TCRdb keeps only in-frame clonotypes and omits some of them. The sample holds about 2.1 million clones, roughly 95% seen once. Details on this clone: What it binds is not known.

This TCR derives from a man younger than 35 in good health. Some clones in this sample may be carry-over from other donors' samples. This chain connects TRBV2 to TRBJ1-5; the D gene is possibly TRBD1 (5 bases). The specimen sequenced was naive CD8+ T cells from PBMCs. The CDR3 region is CASRGRGIQPQHF. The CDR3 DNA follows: TGTGCCAGCAGGGGGAGGGGAATTCAGCCCCAGCATTTT.